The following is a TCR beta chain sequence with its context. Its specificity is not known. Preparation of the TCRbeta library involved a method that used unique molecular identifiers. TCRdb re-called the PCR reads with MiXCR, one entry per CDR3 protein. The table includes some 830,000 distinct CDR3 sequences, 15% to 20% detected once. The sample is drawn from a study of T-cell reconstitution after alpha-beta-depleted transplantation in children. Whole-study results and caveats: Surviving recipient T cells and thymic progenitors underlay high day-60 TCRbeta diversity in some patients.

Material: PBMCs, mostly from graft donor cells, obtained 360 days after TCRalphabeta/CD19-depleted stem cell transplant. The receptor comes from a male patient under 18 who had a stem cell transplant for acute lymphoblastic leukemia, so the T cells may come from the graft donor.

The CDR3 DNA sequence: TGTGCCAGCAGCTTAGTCTCCTATTCGGGCAATGAGCAGTTCTTC. Translation: CASSLVSYSGNEQFF. The V gene is TRBV7-6, the J gene TRBJ2-1; D uncertain. Trimming cost V 1 base and J 6 bases, with 13 bases left between them. Germline loops: CDR1 SGHVS, CDR2 FNYEAQ. The CDR3 is 15 amino acids.